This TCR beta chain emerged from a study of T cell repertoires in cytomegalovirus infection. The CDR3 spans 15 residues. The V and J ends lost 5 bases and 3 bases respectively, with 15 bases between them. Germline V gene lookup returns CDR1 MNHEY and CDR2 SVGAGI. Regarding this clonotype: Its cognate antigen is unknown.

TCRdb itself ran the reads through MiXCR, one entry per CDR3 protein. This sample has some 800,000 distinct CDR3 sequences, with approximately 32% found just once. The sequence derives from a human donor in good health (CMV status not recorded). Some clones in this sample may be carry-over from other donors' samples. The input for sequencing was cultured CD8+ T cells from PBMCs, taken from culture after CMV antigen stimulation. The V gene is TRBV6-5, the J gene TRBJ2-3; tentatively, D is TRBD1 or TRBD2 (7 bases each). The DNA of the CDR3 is TGTGCCAGCAGTAAGCGGGACAGACTTACAGATACGCAGTATTTT. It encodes CASSKRDRLTDTQYF.